This TCR beta chain was recorded in a study of shared clonotypes between healthy human individuals. Notes on the study in general: The study found 4.5% to 6% of naive CD4 clonotypes shared across several donors.

This table comes from immunoSEQ multiplex PCR, and its TCRdb copy is limited to in-frame clones, with some not included. The table has a few hundred thousand clones, around 86% seen once. CDR3 size: 15 residues. The V and J ends lost 6 bases and 0 bases respectively, with 13 bases between them. CDR1 MNHEY and CDR2 SMNVEV come from the germline V gene (reference sequence). Combining CD45RO+ cells with CCR7-negative CD45RA+ TemRA cells gave CD8 memory. Worth noting for this clone: Antigen specificity is unknown.

The chain uses TRBV27 and TRBJ2-3, with D perhaps matching TRBD1 (5 bases). The material sequenced was memory CD8+ T cells sorted from blood. The sample's subset: CD45RO+ cells pooled with CCR7-negative TemRA cells. The receptor's source is a man younger than 30 in good health. Here the CDR3 DNA reads TGTGCCAGCAGGGAAGGGGTAACTAGCACAGATACGCAGTATTTT. Translating gives CASREGVTSTDTQYF.